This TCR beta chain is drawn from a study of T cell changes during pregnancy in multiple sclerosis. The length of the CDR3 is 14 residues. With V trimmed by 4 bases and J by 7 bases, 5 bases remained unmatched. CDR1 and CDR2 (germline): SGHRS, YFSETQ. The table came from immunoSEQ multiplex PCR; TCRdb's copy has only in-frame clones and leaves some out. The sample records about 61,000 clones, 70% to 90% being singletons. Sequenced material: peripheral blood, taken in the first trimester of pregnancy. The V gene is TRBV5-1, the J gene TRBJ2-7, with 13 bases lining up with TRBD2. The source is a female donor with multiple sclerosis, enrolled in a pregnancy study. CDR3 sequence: CASSPGLAGVEQYF. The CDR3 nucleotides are TGCGCCAGCAGCCCAGGACTAGCGGGAGTTGAGCAGTACTTC.